The sequence of this TCR beta chain was determined in a study of vaccination effects on CD4 cells after COVID-19. Study overall: After expansion with viral peptide pools in the ViraFEST assay, antigen-specific CD4+ T cells were sequenced. Each well held about 2.1 million PBMC cultured with around 9.4 ug/ml peptides and approximately 11 IU/ml IL-2.

V was pared by 5 bases and J by 2 bases, with 16 bases between. This CDR3 has 16 residues. Germline V CDR1 and CDR2: MNHEY, SMNVEV (reference sequence). The repertoire was sequenced with immunoSEQ multiplex PCR; TCRdb's copy has only in-frame clones and lacks some. This table has more than 35,000 clones, 82% appearing once. Following 10 days of culture, CD4+ T cells were isolated. Findings and limits, study-wide: After vaccination, at late timepoints, clones induced by infection and by vaccine contracted markedly.

On this clone: Its target is unknown.

The specimen comprised CD4+ T cells from PBMCs cultured without peptide, sampled before COVID-19 vaccination. The rearrangement links TRBV27 to TRBJ1-5; D not resolved. The receptor was isolated from a human donor who received a COVID-19 vaccine. This CDR3 is CASSPYGRAGNQPQHF. As DNA, the CDR3 is TGTGCCAGCAGTCCTTATGGCCGAGCTGGCAATCAGCCCCAGCATTTT.